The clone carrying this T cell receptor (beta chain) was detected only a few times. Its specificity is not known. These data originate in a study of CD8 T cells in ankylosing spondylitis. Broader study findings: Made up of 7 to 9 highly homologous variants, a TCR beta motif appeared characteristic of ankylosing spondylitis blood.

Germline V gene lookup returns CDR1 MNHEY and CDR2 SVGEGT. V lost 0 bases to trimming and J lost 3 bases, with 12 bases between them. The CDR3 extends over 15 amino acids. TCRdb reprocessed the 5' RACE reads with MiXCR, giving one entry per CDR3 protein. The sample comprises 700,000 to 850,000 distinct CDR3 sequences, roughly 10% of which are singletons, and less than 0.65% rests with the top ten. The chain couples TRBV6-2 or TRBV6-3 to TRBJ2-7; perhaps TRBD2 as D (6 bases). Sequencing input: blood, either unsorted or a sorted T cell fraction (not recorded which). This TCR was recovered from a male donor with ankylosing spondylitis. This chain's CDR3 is CASSYSAGTVYEQYF. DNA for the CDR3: TGTGCCAGCAGTTACTCGGCCGGGACTGTCTACGAGCAGTACTTC.